This T cell receptor (beta chain) stems from a study of shared clonotypes between healthy human individuals. Nashville, Tennessee was home to all donors, who were Caucasian adults. The V gene end was trimmed by 2 bases and the J gene end by 10 bases; junction bases not matched to a gene: 5. The CDR3 extends over 15 amino acids. Germline-derived CDR1 and CDR2 are KGHSH and LQKENI. Replicate PCRs run on unsorted PBMC used about 300 ng DNA, which was about 28,000 T cell genomes. Clones were sequenced by immunoSEQ multiplex PCR, and TCRdb holds only the in-frame ones, with some missing. The sample holds fewer than 700,000 clones, 70% to 80% seen once.

The rearrangement joins TRBV18 to TRBJ2-1; 13 nucleotides agree with TRBD2. The source is a woman between 40 and 50 years old in good health. Some clones in this sample may be carry-over from other donors' samples. Input material: PBMCs. In nucleotides, the CDR3 is TGTGCCAGCTCACCAGGACTAGCGGGAGTCGAGGAGCAGTTCTTC. Translated, it gives CASSPGLAGVEEQFF.